The 31 T cell receptor beta chains below come from one sample, sequenced in a study of blood T cell repertoires in COVID-19. The data were produced by immunoSEQ multiplex PCR, yet TCRdb's version contains in-frame clones alone and is incomplete. The profile shows roughly 150,000 clones, 80% of them singletons. The sequencing sample was made of peripheral blood. These TCRs come from a man in his fifties or sixties with acute or convalescent COVID-19.

This chain joins TRBV5-4 and TRBJ2-7; D gene ambiguous. CDR3 length: 14 amino acids. Per the germline V gene, CDR1 is SGHNT and CDR2 is YYREEE (reference sequence). V was trimmed by 4 bases and J by 0 bases, leaving 11 bases between them. In nucleotides, the CDR3 is TGTGCCAGCAGCGTTACGTCGAGCTCCTACGAGCAGTACTTC. Translating it yields CASSVTSSSYEQYF.

The V gene is TRBV6-5, the J gene TRBJ1-1; the D gene is possibly TRBD1 (5 bases). The germline gives CDR1 MNHEY, CDR2 SVGAGI. The CDR3 loop spans 14 amino acids. Trimming shortened V by 2 bases and J by 4 bases, and 11 bases separated the two germline ends. The CDR3 DNA sequence: TGTGCCAGCAGTTACAGAGACAGCGTCACTGAAGCTTTCTTT. This translates into CASSYRDSVTEAFF.

The rearrangement joins TRBV7-2 to TRBJ2-1; 12 positions match TRBD2. V was pared by 4 bases and J by 2 bases, with 6 bases of the junction left unmatched. The CDR3 is made up of 17 amino acids. From germline, CDR1 is SGHTA and CDR2 FQGNSA. CDR3 nucleotides: TGTGCCAGCAGCTCACCTAGCGGGAGGGCCGCCTACAATGAGCAGTTCTTC. It is translated as CASSSPSGRAAYNEQFF.

This clone is medium-sized in the sample. The V call is TRBV2, the J call TRBJ2-7; D may be TRBD1 (5 bases). Per the germline V gene, CDR1 is SNHLY and CDR2 is FYNNEI. Trimming pared 4 bases from V and 2 bases from J, leaving 12 bases between. The CDR3 consists of 14 residues. CDR3 in DNA: TGTGCCAGCAGTGTGTACCAGGGTCCCTACGAGCAGTACTTC. The encoded protein is CASSVYQGPYEQYF.

This chain joins TRBV10-2 and TRBJ1-5, with D possibly being TRBD1 (5 bases). Trimming cost V 8 bases and J 0 bases, with 11 bases left between them. Germline-derived CDR1 and CDR2 are WSHSY and SAAADI. This CDR3 region has 14 residues. The DNA for the CDR3 is TGCGCCAGCTCCCGGACAAATAGCAATCAGCCCCAGCATTTT. Encoded protein: CASSRTNSNQPQHF.

The chain recombines TRBV29-1 with TRBJ2-6; D not certain. The germline CDR1 and CDR2 sequences are SQVTM and ANQGSEA. This CDR3 has 14 amino acids. Trimming stripped 4 bases from V and 0 bases from J, with 7 bases between. The chain's CDR3 is CSVAESSGANVLTF. CDR3 nucleotides: TGCAGCGTTGCAGAGAGCTCTGGGGCCAACGTCCTGACTTTC.

The genes are TRBV6-5 and TRBJ2-7; 7 positions agree with TRBD1. With 6 bases clipped from V and 4 bases from J, the junction kept 12 bases outside the gene matches. CDR3 length: 15 residues. CDR1 is MNHEY, CDR2 SVGAGI, per germline. The CDR3 nucleotides are TGTGCCAGCAGGTCAAGTGAGACAGGGATATACGAGCAGTACTTC. This gives the protein CASRSSETGIYEQYF.

This clone has just a few counts. The chain combines TRBV9 with TRBJ1-5; D not resolved. The germline CDR1 and CDR2 sequences are SGDLS and YYNGEE. The CDR3 is 15 amino acids. V gave up 5 bases and J gave up 7 bases, with 19 bases separating them. The DNA for the CDR3 is TGTGCCAGCAGTCCCTCTAGTGGTGAGAACCAGCCCCAGCATTTT. This translates into CASSPSSGENQPQHF.

This chain joins TRBV30 and TRBJ2-3; 9 bases agree with TRBD2. With V trimmed by 2 bases and J by 4 bases, 4 bases remained unmatched. This CDR3 is built from 14 residues. Per the germline V gene, CDR1 is GTSNPN and CDR2 is SVGIG (reference sequence). The CDR3 nucleotides are TGTGCCTGGAGTCTGGCGGGAGGGCCAGATACGCAGTATTTT. Its translation: CAWSLAGGPDTQYF.

The chain is built from TRBV7-9 and TRBJ2-5, with TRBD1 matching 7 bases. CDR1 SEHNR and CDR2 FQNEAQ come from the germline V gene (reference sequence). The V segment lost 5 bases and the J segment 2 bases; nucleotides outside the gene matches: 2. This CDR3 region has 13 residues. CDR3 sequence (DNA): TGTGCCAGCAGCCGACAGGGACAAGAGACCCAGTACTTC. Translating gives CASSRQGQETQYF. Supplemented by reference TRBV7-9 and TRBJ2-5, the full variable domain reads DTGVSQNPRHKITKRGQNVTFRCDPISEHNRLYWYRQTLGQGPEFLTYFQNEAQLEKSRLLSDRFSAERPKGSFSTLEIQRTEQGDSAMYLCASSRQGQETQYFGPGTRLLVL.

The V gene is TRBV5-5, the J gene TRBJ1-2; D ambiguous. CDR1 SGHKS and CDR2 YYEKEE come from the germline V gene (reference sequence). This CDR3 comprises 13 residues. The V end was cut by 0 bases, the J end by 4 bases, with 7 bases between. The CDR3 loop reads CASSLDSSYGYTF. DNA of the CDR3: TGTGCCAGCAGCTTGGACAGCTCCTATGGCTACACCTTC.

The rearrangement links TRBV28 to TRBJ1-1; D remains unclear. The CDR3 is 13 amino acids. CDR1 and CDR2 (germline): MDHEN, SYDVKM. Trimming shortened V by 3 bases and J by 6 bases, and 11 bases separated the two germline ends. CDR3 residues: CASSLQAFAEAFF. CDR3 bases: TGTGCCAGCAGTTTGCAGGCGTTTGCTGAAGCTTTCTTT.

V gene TRBV29-1 combines with J gene TRBJ2-2; 10 bases map to TRBD2. The CDR3 is 18 amino acids. The germline V gene encodes CDR1 SQVTM and CDR2 ANQGSEA. V lost 6 bases, J lost 4 bases, and 17 bases stayed unmatched. The CDR3 region is CSVAGQSTSGWFTGELFF. The CDR3 DNA reads as TGCAGCGTAGCCGGCCAATCGACTAGCGGGTGGTTCACCGGGGAGCTGTTTTTT.

The rearrangement uses TRBV18 and TRBJ2-1; TRBD1 is a possible D gene (5 bases). V was trimmed by 3 bases and J by 7 bases, leaving 10 bases between them. Germline V gene data show CDR1 as KGHSH and CDR2 as LQKENI. The length of the CDR3 is 13 residues. The CDR3 is CASSPSQENEQFF. In nucleotides, the CDR3 is TGTGCCAGCTCACCTTCACAGGAAAATGAGCAGTTCTTC.

This sequence joins TRBV19 and TRBJ2-5; perhaps TRBD2 as D (6 bases). The germline gives CDR1 LNHDA, CDR2 SQIVND (reference sequence). Trimming shortened V by 5 bases and J by 5 bases, and 18 bases separated the two germline ends. The CDR3 is made up of 15 amino acids. CDR3 DNA sequence: TGTGCCAGTAGTTCGCGGGGCCCTGCGGAGGAGACCCAGTACTTC. It specifies CASSSRGPAEETQYF.

This chain's CDR3 is CASSLGLQSYNEQFF. The CDR3 DNA reads as TGTGCCAGCAGCTTGGGACTCCAGTCCTACAATGAGCAGTTCTTC. This chain joins TRBV7-2 and TRBJ2-1; D perhaps matches TRBD2 (6 bases). The CDR3 is 15 residues long. Germline V gives CDR1 SGHTA, CDR2 FQGNSA. V gave up 3 bases and J gave up 1 base, with 10 bases separating them.

The CDR3 DNA reads TGTGCCAGCAGCGCCGGACAGGGCCTCCATGGCTACACCTTC. Translated, it gives CASSAGQGLHGYTF. The rearrangement joins TRBV5-4 to TRBJ1-2; 8 positions match TRBD1. This CDR3 contains 14 residues. Germline V gene data show CDR1 as SGHNT and CDR2 as YYREEE (reference sequence). V gave up 4 bases and J gave up 6 bases; unmatched junction bases: 8.

The chain carries TRBV10-1 and TRBJ2-7; D uncertain. This CDR3 is 12 amino acids long. The germline gives CDR1 WNHNN, CDR2 SYGVQD (reference sequence). V lost 9 bases and J lost 3, with 12 bases in between. CDR3 loop: CARASKSYEQYF. The CDR3, as DNA: TGCGCCAGAGCTTCGAAGAGCTACGAGCAGTACTTC.

This chain joins TRBV6-5 and TRBJ1-2; TRBD1 matches at 12 bases. After removal of 10 bases from V and 7 bases from J, the junction contained 7 bases not matched to a gene. Germline V gene data show CDR1 as MNHEY and CDR2 as SVGAGI. CDR3 length: 13 amino acids. CDR3 sequence reads: CATGGQGALGYTF. The CDR3, as DNA: TGTGCCACGGGGGGACAGGGGGCTCTTGGCTACACCTTC.

This clone has more than one count but fewer than ten. The gene calls are TRBV28 and TRBJ1-6; D gene ambiguous. V lost 6 bases, J lost 9 bases, and 15 bases lay in between. Germline V gene lookup returns CDR1 MDHEN and CDR2 SYDVKM. The CDR3 loop spans 14 amino acids. CDR3 amino acids: CASRFSRPGSPLHF. The DNA for the CDR3 is TGTGCCAGCAGATTCTCGCGCCCGGGTTCACCCCTCCACTTT.

The chain uses TRBV3-1 (or the pseudogene TRBV3-2) and TRBJ1-6; 7 positions agree with TRBD1. This CDR3 is 14 amino acids long. Germline CDR1 LGHDT, CDR2 YNNKEL (reference sequence). Trimming at V came to 3 bases and at J to 6 bases, leaving 2 bases not matched to a gene. The CDR3 nucleotides read TGTGCCAGCAGCCACAGGGGGACTAATTCACCCCTCCACTTT. Protein sequence: CASSHRGTNSPLHF.

The chain recombines TRBV6-5 with TRBJ2-3; D not resolved. Germline V gene lookup returns CDR1 MNHEY and CDR2 SVGAGI. V lost 6 bases and J 8 bases, leaving 15 bases between the germline ends. The CDR3 covers 13 residues. CDR3 region: CASRGSRVSTQYF. CDR3 in DNA: TGTGCCAGCAGGGGCTCGCGAGTCAGTACGCAGTATTTT.

This chain links TRBV21-1 with TRBJ1-4. TRBV21-1 is flagged as a pseudogene. The CDR3 has 15 residues. The CDR3 protein is CASSTEDSGKEKLFF. As DNA, the CDR3 is TGTGCCAGCAGCACGGAGGACTCTGGGAAGGAAAAACTGTTTTTT.

This clone has a handful of counts. The germline gene is not matched at one end of the junction; a read error may be the cause. The chain is built from TRBV2 and TRBJ1-1; TRBD1 might be the D (6 bases). Germline CDR1 and CDR2: SNHLY and FYNNEI. This CDR3 spans 15 amino acids. The CDR3 here is CASREETGSNTEAFF. The CDR3 region has the DNA TGTGCCAGCAGGGAAGAAACAGGGTCCAACACTGAAGCTTTCTTT.

The gene calls are TRBV5-4 and TRBJ2-1; weak D call: TRBD2 (5 bases). This CDR3 comprises 16 residues. The V end lost 0 bases, the J end lost 4 bases, and 14 bases lay between the germline ends. CDR1 and CDR2 from the germline V gene are SGHNT and YYREEE (reference sequence). The DNA for the CDR3 is TGTGCCAGCAGCTTGGCGGGTCGAGGGTTATACAATGAGCAGTTCTTC. This gives the protein CASSLAGRGLYNEQFF.

V usage is TRBV7-9 and J usage is TRBJ1-1; D gene ambiguous. The CDR3 runs to 14 residues. Germline lookup yields CDR1 SEHNR and CDR2 FQNEAQ (reference sequence). Trimming pared 4 bases from V and 1 base from J, leaving 10 bases between. CDR3 sequence reads: CASSSSGGNTEAFF. As DNA, the CDR3 is TGTGCCAGCAGCTCCTCCGGAGGGAACACTGAAGCTTTCTTT.

This clone was counted once. This chain connects TRBV11-3 to TRBJ2-1; TRBD2 aligns across 7 bases. The CDR3 spans 15 residues. Germline V lookup: CDR1 SGHNT, CDR2 YENEEA. The junction had 8 bases not matched to a gene; V was cut back by 5 bases and J by 4 bases. The CDR3 DNA reads as TGTGCCAGCAGCCCGGAGGGGCGGGGGTACAATGAGCAGTTCTTC. As protein: CASSPEGRGYNEQFF.

This chain connects TRBV3-1 (or the pseudogene TRBV3-2) to TRBJ2-6, with 9 bases matching TRBD1. V lost 4 bases and J lost 3; bases outside the gene matches: 13. Germline V gene sequence: CDR1 LGHDT, CDR2 YNNKEL (reference sequence). This CDR3 contains 19 residues. The CDR3 nucleotides read TGTGCCAGCAGCCTCCTCCGTGGGGACAGGGCATATGGGGCCAACGTCCTGACTTTC. The encoded protein is CASSLLRGDRAYGANVLTF.

J is TRBJ1-2 and V is TRBV12-3 or TRBV12-4, with TRBD1 matching over 10 bases. The CDR3 is made up of 13 amino acids. The ends lost 4 bases at V and 8 bases at J; junction bases unmatched: 4. In DNA, the CDR3 is TGTGCCAGCAGTTACGGGACAGGGGAAGGCTACACCTTC. Residues: CASSYGTGEGYTF.

The V and J genes are TRBV6-9 and TRBJ2-7; 7 bases fit TRBD1. Trimming at V came to 0 bases and at J to 2 bases, leaving 4 bases not matched to a gene. This CDR3 is built from 15 residues. The germline CDR1 and CDR2 sequences are MNHGY and SVAAGI. CDR3 amino acids: CASSYSTGDAYEQYF. DNA for the CDR3: TGTGCCAGCAGTTATTCTACAGGGGACGCCTACGAGCAGTACTTC.

The chain employs TRBV7-8 and TRBJ2-4; 11 nucleotides match TRBD1. CDR1 and CDR2 (germline): SGHVS, FQNEAQ. The CDR3 is made up of 16 amino acids. V shed 6 bases, J shed 6 bases, and the junction held 10 bases outside the gene matches. CDR3 DNA sequence: TGTGCCAGCAGACCTAGGGCCGGGACAGGGGGAAACATTCAGTACTTC. This gives the protein CASRPRAGTGGNIQYF.